The T cell receptor beta chain under discussion was sequenced for a study of blood T cell repertoires in COVID-19 (dated by TCRdb to 2020 to 2021). With respect to the entire study: Collaborator samples came from the United States, Italy and Spain and covered acute and convalescent phases of COVID-19. Where HLA class I and class II types were available, the types were taken from metadata supplied by the sample provider, not from assay-based typing. A de-identified subject ID, COVID-19 status, age in years and sex were almost always included in the sample metadata. Samples came from the ongoing ImmuneRACE study (first 160 participants) plus 1,254 subjects from 6 global collaborators. The repertoires were released in a freely available public database meant as a resource for research on the immune response to SARS-CoV-2. The material from the prospective study consisted of cDNA or gDNA derived from T cells, B-cell-depleted T cells, or PBMCs. Deeply sampled blood TCRbeta repertoires from subjects exposed to, actively infected with, or recovered from COVID-19 were included in the dataset.

The immunoSEQ Assay, a bias-controlled multiplex PCR, was used to amplify TCRbeta CDR3 regions from genomic DNA. Processing in the source paper ran as follows. Within the assay, amplification of reference gene primers was used to estimate how many nucleated cells each sample contained. To quantify the absolute abundance of each unique TCRbeta CDR3 rearrangement, sequence reads were collapsed and filtered. For each sample, productive Simpson clonality was calculated as the square root of Simpson's diversity index over productive rearrangements. The table was pulled from immuneACCESS by TCRdb, which kept in-frame rearrangements only. Such tables lose some clones; where checked, under half of the loss comes from unresolved V genes, and the rest has no known cause. V and J calls plus clone size are reproduced from that table; the DNA served to infer D and trimming. The sample table contains over 250,000 clones; only one count was recorded for about 90% of them. The ten largest make up 1.9% of the sample.

In the prospective study, participants were roughly 18 to 100 years old, resided in 25 or so geographic areas of the United States, and were enrolled through a virtual design. To assign participants to cohorts, the prospective study relied on clinical history that participants themselves reported in a screening survey and a study questionnaire. Recovered participants in ImmuneRACE Cohort 3 were defined as having two consecutive negative NP/OP PCR tests, clearance from a healthcare professional, or resolution of symptoms. Mobile phlebotomists in the prospective study collected whole blood, serum and a nasopharyngeal or oropharyngeal swab from every participant. Over a roughly 2-month period, participants in the prospective study had the option of providing additional blood draws and questionnaires. Blood samples from the prospective study were shipped frozen or at room temperature prior to DNA extraction.

Comment on this clone: What antigen it recognizes has not been identified. The sample holds no much larger clone one base away, and base qualities are not on file.

Study-level results and caveats: The quantity of clinical and demographic metadata differed by source and by participant and was supplied without curation.

V is cut by 5 bases and J by 7 bases, and the space between the germline ends is 19 bases. Including the terminal cysteine and phenylalanine, the CDR3 comprises 15 residues. Just CDR3 DNA is preserved here, 45 bases in frame from base 1. From a lookup of the germline V gene, CDR1 and CDR2 are SGHRS and YFSETQ. Rearrangement joined TRBV5-1 to TRBJ2-1, with no confidently assigned D gene. The TCR sequence derives from a woman aged 55-69 years who had recovered from COVID-19. Sample: PBMCs or T cells enriched from blood (not recorded which). The DNA sequence is as follows: TGCGCCAGCAGGCCAGGCCAATTCAACTCTAATGAGCAGTTCTTC. Its amino acids are CASRPGQFNSNEQFF. The variable domain in full, with residues beyond the CDR3 obtained from the reference TRBV5-1 and TRBJ2-1 genes, is KAGVTQTPRYLIKTRGQQVTLSCSPISGHRSVSWYQQTPGQGLQFLFEYFSETQRNKGNFPGRFSGRQFSNSRSEMNVSTLELGDSALYLCASRPGQFNSNEQFFGPGTRLTVL.